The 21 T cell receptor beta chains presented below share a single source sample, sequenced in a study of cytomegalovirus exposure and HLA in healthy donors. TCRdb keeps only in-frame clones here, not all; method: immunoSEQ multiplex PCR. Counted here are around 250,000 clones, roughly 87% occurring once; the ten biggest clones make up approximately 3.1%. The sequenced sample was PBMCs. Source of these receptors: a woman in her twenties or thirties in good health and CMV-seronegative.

The CDR3 is CASSPGTGKYEQYF. The CDR3 DNA sequence: TGTGCCAGTAGTCCTGGGACAGGGAAATACGAGCAGTACTTC. The V and J genes are TRBV19 and TRBJ2-7; the match to TRBD1 covers 9 bases. With 5 bases clipped from V and 4 bases from J, the junction kept 6 bases outside the gene matches. Germline V gives CDR1 LNHDA, CDR2 SQIVND (reference sequence). The CDR3 consists of 14 residues.

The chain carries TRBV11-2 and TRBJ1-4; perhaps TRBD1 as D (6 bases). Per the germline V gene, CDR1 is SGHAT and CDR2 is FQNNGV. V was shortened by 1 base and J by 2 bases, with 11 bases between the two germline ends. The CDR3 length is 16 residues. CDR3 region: CASSLVLGGTNEKLFF. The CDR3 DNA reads TGTGCCAGCAGCTTAGTCTTGGGGGGCACTAATGAAAAACTGTTTTTT.

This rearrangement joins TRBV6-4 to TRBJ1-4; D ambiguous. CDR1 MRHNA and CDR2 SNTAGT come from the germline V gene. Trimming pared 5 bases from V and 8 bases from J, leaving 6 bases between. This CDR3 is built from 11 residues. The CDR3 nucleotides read TGTGCCAGCAGTTCAGGAGAAAAACTGTTTTTT. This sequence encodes CASSSGEKLFF.

The CDR3 region is CASSLVGGRFYEQYF. The CDR3 DNA sequence: TGTGCCAGCAGCTTAGTTGGCGGGAGATTCTACGAGCAGTACTTC. The rearrangement uses TRBV11-2 and TRBJ2-7; 7 bases line up with TRBD2. Germline lookup yields CDR1 SGHAT and CDR2 FQNNGV. V was pared by 1 base and J by 3 bases, with 6 bases of the junction left unmatched. The CDR3 spans 15 residues.

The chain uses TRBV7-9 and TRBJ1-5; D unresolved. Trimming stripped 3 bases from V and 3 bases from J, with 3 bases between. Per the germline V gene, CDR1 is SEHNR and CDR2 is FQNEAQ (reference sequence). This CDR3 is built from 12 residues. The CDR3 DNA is TGTGCCAGCAGCTTCATCAATCAGCCCCAGCATTTT. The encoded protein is CASSFINQPQHF.

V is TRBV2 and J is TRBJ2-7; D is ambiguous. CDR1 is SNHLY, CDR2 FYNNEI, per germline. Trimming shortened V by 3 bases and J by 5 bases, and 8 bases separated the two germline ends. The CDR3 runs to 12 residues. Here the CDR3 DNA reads TGTGCCAGCAGTGACCCCGCGGACGAGCAGTACTTC. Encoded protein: CASSDPADEQYF. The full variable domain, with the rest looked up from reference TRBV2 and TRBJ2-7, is EPEVTQTPSHQVTQMGQEVILRCVPISNHLYFYWYRQILGQKVEFLVSFYNNEISEKSEIFDDQFSVERPDGSNFTLKIRSTKLEDSAMYFCASSDPADEQYFGPGTRLTVT.

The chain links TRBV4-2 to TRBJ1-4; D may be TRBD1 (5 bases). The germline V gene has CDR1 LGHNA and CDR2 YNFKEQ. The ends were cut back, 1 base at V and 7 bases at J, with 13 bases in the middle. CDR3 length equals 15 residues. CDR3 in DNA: TGTGCCAGCAGCCAAGGGGGAGGGGCTGGTGAAAAACTGTTTTTT. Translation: CASSQGGGAGEKLFF.

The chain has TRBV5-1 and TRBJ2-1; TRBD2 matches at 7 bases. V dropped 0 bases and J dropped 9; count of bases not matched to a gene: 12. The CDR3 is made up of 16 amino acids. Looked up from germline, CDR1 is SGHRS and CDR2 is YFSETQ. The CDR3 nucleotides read TGCGCCAGCAGCTTGGAGGCGGGAGTTTCTAGGGGTGAGCAGTTCTTC. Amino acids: CASSLEAGVSRGEQFF.

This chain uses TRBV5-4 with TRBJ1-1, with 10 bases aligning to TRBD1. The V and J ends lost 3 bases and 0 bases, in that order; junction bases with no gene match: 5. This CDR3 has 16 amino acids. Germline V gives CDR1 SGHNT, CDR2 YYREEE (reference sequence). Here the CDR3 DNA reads TGTGCCAGCAGCTCCGGGACAGGGGCCGTGAACACTGAAGCTTTCTTT. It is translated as CASSSGTGAVNTEAFF.

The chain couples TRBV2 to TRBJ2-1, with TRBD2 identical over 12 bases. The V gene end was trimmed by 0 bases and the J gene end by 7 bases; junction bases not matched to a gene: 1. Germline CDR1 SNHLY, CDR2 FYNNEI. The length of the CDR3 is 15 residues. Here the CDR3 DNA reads TGTGCCAGCAGTGAAGCTGGACTAGCGGGAAATGAGCAGTTCTTC. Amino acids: CASSEAGLAGNEQFF.

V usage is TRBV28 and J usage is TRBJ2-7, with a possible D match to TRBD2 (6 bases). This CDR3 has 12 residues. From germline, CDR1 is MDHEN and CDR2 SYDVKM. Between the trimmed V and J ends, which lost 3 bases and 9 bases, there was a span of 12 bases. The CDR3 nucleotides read TGTGCCAGCAGTTTCGGACTATCCGGGCAGTACTTC. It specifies CASSFGLSGQYF.

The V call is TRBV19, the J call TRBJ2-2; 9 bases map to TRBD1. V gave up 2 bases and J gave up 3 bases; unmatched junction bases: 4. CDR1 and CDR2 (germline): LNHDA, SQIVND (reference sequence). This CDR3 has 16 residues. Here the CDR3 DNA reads TGTGCCAGTAGTATACCACAGGGGGCCGACACCGGGGAGCTGTTTTTT. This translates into CASSIPQGADTGELFF.

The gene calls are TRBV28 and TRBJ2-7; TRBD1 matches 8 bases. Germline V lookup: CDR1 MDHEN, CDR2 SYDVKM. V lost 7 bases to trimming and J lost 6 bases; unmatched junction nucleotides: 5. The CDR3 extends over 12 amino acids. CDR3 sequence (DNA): TGTGCCAGCAATTACAGGGGGTCCGAGCAGTACTTC. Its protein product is CASNYRGSEQYF.

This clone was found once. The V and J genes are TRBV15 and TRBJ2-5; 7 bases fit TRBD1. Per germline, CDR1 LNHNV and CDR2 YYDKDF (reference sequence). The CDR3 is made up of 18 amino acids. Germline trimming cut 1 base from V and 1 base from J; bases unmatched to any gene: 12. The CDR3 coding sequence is TGTGCCACCAGCAGAGGGGGGAGACAGGGCTTCGGCCAAGAGACCCAGTACTTC. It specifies CATSRGGRQGFGQETQYF.

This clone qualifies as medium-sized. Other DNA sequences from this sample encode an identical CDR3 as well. The CDR3 is CASSLSGGFYEQYF. The CDR3 region has the DNA TGTGCCAGCAGTTTGAGCGGGGGCTTCTACGAGCAGTACTTC. This chain joins TRBV27 and TRBJ2-7; 8 bases agree with TRBD2. The CDR3 is 14 amino acids. The J segment lost 3 bases and the V segment lost 3 bases, leaving 4 bases of the junction unmatched. CDR1 is MNHEY and CDR2 is SMNVEV in the germline V gene (reference sequence).

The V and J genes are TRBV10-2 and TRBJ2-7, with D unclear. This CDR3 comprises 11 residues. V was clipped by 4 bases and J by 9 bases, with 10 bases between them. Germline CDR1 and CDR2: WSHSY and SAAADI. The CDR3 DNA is TGCGCCAGCAGTGCTAAAAATGCGCAGTACTTC. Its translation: CASSAKNAQYF.

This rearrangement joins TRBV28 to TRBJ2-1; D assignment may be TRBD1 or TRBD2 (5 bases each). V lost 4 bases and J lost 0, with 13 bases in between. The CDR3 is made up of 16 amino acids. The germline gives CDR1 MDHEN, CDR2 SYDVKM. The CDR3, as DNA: TGTGCCAGCAGTTCCTCCTTGGGGGTCTCCTACAATGAGCAGTTCTTC. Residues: CASSSSLGVSYNEQFF.

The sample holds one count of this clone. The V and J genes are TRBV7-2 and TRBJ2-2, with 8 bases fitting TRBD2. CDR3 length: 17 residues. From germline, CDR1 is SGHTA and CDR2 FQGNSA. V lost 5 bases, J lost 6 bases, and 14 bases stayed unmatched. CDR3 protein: CASSAQTGRAGAGELFF. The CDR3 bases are TGTGCCAGCAGCGCCCAGACCGGGAGGGCCGGGGCCGGGGAGCTGTTTTTT.

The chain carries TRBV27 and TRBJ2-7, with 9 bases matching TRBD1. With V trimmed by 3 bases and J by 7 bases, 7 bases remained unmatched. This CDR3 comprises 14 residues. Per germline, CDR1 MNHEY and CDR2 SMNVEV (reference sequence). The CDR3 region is CASSFGTGFSEQYF. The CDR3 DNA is TGTGCCAGCAGTTTTGGGACAGGGTTTTCTGAGCAGTACTTC.

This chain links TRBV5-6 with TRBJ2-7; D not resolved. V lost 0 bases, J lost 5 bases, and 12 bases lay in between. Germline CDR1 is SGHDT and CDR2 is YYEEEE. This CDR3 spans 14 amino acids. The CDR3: CASSLGVGIDEQYF. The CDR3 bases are TGTGCCAGCAGCTTGGGGGTGGGAATCGACGAGCAGTACTTC.

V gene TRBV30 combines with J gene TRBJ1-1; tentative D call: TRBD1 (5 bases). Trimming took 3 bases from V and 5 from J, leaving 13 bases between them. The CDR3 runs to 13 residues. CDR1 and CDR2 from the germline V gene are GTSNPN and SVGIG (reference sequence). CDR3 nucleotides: TGTGCCTGGAGGTACGGGGGAGGGACTGAAGCTTTCTTT. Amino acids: CAWRYGGGTEAFF.